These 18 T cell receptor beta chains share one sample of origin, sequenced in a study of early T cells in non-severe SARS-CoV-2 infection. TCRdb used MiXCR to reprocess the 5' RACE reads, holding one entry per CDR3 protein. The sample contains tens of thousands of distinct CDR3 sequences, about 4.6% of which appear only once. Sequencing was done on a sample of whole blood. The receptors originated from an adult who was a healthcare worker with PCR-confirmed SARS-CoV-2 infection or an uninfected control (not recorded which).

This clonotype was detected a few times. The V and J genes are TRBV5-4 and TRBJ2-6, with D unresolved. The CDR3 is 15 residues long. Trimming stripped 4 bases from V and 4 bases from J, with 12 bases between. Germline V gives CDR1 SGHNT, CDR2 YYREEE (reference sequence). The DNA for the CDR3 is TGTGCCAGCAGCCCCCCGGGTGGAGGGGCCAACGTCCTGACTTTC. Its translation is CASSPPGGGANVLTF.

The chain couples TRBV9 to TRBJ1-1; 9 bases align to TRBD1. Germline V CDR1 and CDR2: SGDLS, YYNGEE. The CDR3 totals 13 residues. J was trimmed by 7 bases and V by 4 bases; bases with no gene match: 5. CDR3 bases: TGTGCCAGCAGCTCGGACAGGGGCGTTGAAGCTTTCTTT. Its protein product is CASSSDRGVEAFF. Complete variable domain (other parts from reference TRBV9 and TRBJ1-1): DSGVTQTPKHLITATGQRVTLRCSPRSGDLSVYWYQQSLDQGLQFLIQYYNGEERAKGNILERFSAQQFPDLHSELNLSSLELGDSALYFCASSSDRGVEAFFGQGTRLTVV.

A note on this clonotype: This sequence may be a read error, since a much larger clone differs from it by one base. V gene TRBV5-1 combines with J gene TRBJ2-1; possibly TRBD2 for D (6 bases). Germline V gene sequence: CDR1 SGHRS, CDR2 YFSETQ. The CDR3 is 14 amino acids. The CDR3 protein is CASSPTSSCNEQFF. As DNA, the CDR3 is TGCGCCAGCAGCCCGACTAGTTCCTGCAATGAGCAGTTCTTC.

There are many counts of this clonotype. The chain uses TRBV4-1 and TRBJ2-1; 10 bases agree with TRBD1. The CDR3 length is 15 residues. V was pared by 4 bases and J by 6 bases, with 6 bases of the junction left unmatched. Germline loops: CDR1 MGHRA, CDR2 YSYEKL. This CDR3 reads CASSRAGQGSNEQFF. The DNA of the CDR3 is TGCGCCAGCAGCCGTGCGGGACAGGGGTCCAATGAGCAGTTCTTC.

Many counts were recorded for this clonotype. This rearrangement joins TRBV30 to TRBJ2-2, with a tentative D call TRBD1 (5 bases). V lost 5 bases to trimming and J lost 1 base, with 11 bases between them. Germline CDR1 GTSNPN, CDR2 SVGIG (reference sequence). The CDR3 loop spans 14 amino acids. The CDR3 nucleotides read TGTGCCTGGGACCCAGGGCTGAACACCGGGGAGCTGTTTTTT. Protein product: CAWDPGLNTGELFF.

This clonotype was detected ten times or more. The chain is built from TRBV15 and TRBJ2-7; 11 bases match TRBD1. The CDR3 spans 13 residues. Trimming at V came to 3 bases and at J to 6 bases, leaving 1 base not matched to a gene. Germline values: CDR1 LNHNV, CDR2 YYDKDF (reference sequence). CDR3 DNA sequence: TGTGCCACCAGCAGGGACAGGGGGCTCGAGCAGTACTTC. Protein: CATSRDRGLEQYF. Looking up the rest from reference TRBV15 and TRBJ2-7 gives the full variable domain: DAMVIQNPRYQVTQFGKPVTLSCSQTLNHNVMYWYQQKSSQAPKLLFHYYDKDFNNEADTPDNFQSRRPNTSFCFLDIRSPGLGDTAMYLCATSRDRGLEQYFGPGTRLTVT.

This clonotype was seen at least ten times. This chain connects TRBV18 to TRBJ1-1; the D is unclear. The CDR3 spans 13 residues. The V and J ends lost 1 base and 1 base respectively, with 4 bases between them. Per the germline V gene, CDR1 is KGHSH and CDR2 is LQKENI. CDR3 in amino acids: CASSPQGNTEAFF. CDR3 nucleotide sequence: TGTGCCAGCTCACCACAGGGGAACACTGAAGCTTTCTTT.

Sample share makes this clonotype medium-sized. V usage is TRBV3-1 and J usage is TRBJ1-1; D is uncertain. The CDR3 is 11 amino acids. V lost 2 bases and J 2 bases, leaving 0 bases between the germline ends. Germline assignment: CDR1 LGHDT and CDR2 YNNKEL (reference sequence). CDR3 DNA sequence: TGTGCCAGCAGCCAAAACACTGAAGCTTTCTTT. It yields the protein CASSQNTEAFF.

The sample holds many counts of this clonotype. The CDR3 nucleotides read TGTGCCAGCAGCTTAGCCAGGGACTACAATGAGCAGTTCTTC. Amino acids: CASSLARDYNEQFF. The chain links TRBV11-2 to TRBJ2-1; D perhaps matches TRBD1 (5 bases). The CDR3 covers 14 residues. V was clipped by 1 base and J by 3 bases, with 7 bases between them. CDR1 is SGHAT, CDR2 FQNNGV, per germline.

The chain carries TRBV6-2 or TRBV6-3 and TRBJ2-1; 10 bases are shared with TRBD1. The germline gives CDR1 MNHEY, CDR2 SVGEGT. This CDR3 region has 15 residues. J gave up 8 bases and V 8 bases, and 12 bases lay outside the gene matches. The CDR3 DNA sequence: TGTGCCAGCCTACAAAGGACAGGGGGGAGGGATGAGCAGTTCTTC. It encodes CASLQRTGGRDEQFF.

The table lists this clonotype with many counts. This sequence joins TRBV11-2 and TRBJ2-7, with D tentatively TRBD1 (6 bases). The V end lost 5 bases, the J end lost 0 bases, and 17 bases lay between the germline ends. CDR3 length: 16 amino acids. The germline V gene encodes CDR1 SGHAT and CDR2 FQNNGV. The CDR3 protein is CASSPRTARSSYEQYF. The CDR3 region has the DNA TGTGCCAGCAGCCCGCGGACAGCCCGCAGCTCCTACGAGCAGTACTTC.

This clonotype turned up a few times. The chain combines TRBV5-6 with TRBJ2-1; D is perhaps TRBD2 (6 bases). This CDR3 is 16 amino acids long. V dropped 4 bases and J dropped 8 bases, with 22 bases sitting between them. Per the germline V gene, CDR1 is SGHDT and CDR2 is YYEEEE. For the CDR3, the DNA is TGTGCCAGCAGCCGTCCGGGAAGGGGAGGATGGGATGAGCAGTTCTTC. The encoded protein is CASSRPGRGGWDEQFF.

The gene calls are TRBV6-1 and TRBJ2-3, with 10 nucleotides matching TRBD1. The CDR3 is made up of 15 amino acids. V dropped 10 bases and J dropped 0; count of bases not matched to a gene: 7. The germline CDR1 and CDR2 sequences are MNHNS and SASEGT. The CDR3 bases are TGTGCCACCCGGGACAGGGGCCATAGCACAGATACGCAGTATTTT. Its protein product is CATRDRGHSTDTQYF.

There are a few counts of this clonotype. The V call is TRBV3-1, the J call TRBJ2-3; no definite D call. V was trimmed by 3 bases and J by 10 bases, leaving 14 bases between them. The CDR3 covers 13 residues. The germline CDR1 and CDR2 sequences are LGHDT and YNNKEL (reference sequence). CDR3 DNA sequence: TGTGCCAGCAGCCAGACCGACCAGCAAGCGCAGTATTTT. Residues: CASSQTDQQAQYF.

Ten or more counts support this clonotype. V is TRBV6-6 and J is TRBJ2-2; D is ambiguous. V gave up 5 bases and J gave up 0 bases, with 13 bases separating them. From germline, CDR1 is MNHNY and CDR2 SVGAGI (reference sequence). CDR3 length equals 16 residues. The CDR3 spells CASSVDGPANTGELFF. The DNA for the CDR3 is TGTGCCAGCAGTGTAGACGGTCCCGCGAACACCGGGGAGCTGTTTTTT.

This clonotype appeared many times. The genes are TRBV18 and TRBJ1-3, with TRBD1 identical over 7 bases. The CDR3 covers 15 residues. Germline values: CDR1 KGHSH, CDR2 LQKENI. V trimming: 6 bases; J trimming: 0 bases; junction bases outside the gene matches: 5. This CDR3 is CASSRDRSSGNTIYF. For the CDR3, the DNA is TGTGCCAGCTCTAGGGACAGATCCTCTGGAAACACCATATATTTT.

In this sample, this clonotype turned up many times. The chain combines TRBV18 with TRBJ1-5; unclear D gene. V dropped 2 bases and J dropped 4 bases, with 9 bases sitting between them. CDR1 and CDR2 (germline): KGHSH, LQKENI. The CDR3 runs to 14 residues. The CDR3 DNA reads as TGTGCCAGCTCACCAGGCTTGATGAATCAGCCCCAGCATTTT. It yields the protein CASSPGLMNQPQHF.

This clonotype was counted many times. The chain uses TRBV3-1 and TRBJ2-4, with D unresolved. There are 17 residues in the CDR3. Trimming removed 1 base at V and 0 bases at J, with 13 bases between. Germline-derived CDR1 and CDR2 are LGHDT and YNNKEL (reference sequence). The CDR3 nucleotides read TGTGCCAGCAGCCAAGTAAGGGCAGCCCTAGCCAAAAACATTCAGTACTTC. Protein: CASSQVRAALAKNIQYF.